A selection of T cell receptor beta chains follows, all from one sample in a study of shared clonotypes between healthy human individuals. This table comes from immunoSEQ multiplex PCR, and its TCRdb copy is limited to in-frame clones, with some not included. The data hold 850,000 to 1,100,000 clones, with roughly 80% observed a single time. The specimen was memory CD4+ T cells from PBMCs. These receptor sequences come from a man aged 18 to 30 in good health. Some clones in this sample may be carry-over from other donors' samples. Both conserved end residues are part of each CDR3. The D gene is left open where the match is weak. Part of the rows lack a size; the others show once, few, many or a class for expanded clones.

clone size	J gene	D gene	CDR3 length	V gene	CDR3 DNA	CDR3 protein
once	TRBJ1-5	NA	15	TRBV7-9	TGTGCCAGCAGCTCATCGGACGGTAGCAATCAGCCCCAGCATTTT	CASSSSDGSNQPQHF
NA	TRBJ2-5	NA	13	TRBV19	TGTGCCAGTAGTATAATCCCAGGAGAGACCCAGTACTTC	CASSIIPGETQYF
NA	TRBJ2-7	NA	15	TRBV5-1	TGCGCCAGCAGCTTGGGGGCGGGTGAGACCTACGAGCAGTACTTC	CASSLGAGETYEQYF
NA	TRBJ2-5	NA	14	TRBV19	TGTGCCAGTAGTATAGGGGGGGCGCAAGAGACCCAGTACTTC	CASSIGGAQETQYF
NA	TRBJ2-1	NA	13	TRBV7-9	TGTGCCAGCAGCTTAGGTCCGGAGAGGTCCGGGTTCTTC	CASSLGPERSGFF
NA	TRBJ1-4	TRBD1	16	TRBV7-9	TGTGCCAGCAGCTTGGACAGGGGATTGGCTAATGAAAAACTGTTTTTT	CASSLDRGLANEKLFF
NA	TRBJ1-1	NA	13	TRBV2	TGTGCCAGCAGTGGTGGACGGGGCACTGAAGCTTTCTTT	CASSGGRGTEAFF
few	TRBJ1-2	NA	14	TRBV6-1	TGTGCCAGCAGTGTAGGGGGGGCGAACTATGGCTACACCTTC	CASSVGGANYGYTF
NA	TRBJ2-7	NA	16	TRBV21-1	TGTGCCAGCAGCAATGGGGATAGCGGGTGCATCTACGAGCAGTACTTC	CASSNGDSGCIYEQYF
NA	TRBJ2-7	TRBD1	14	TRBV28	TGTGCCAGCAGCGGGACAGGGGGCATGTACGAGCAGTACTTC	CASSGTGGMYEQYF
NA	TRBJ1-2	TRBD1	15	TRBV6-5	TGTGCCAGCAGTCCCTATGGACAGGGAGGTGGCGGCTACACCTTC	CASSPYGQGGGGYTF
NA	TRBJ2-6	TRBD1	15	TRBV5-1	TGCGCCAGCGGGACAGATCTCCCTGGGGCCAACGTCCTGACTTTC	CASGTDLPGANVLTF
NA	TRBJ2-2	NA	15	TRBV2	TGTGCCAGCAGTGCCACAGGGAGTTTCGCCGGGGAGCTGTTTTTT	CASSATGSFAGELFF
NA	TRBJ2-3	NA	16	TRBV9	TGTGCCAGCAGCGTAAGTGGTTCCTCAGGAACGGATACGCAGTATTTT	CASSVSGSSGTDTQYF
NA	TRBJ2-5	NA	14	TRBV2	TGTGCCAGCAGTGAATCCTCCTACGTAGAGACCCAGTACTTC	CASSESSYVETQYF
NA	TRBJ2-7	TRBD1	12	TRBV19	TGTGCCAGTGGGGACAGGGCCTACGAGCAGTACTTC	CASGDRAYEQYF
NA	TRBJ2-5	NA	13	TRBV5-5	TGTGCCAGCAGCTTGGCCAGTCAAGAGACCCAGTACTTC	CASSLASQETQYF
NA	TRBJ2-2	NA	12	TRBV5-1	TGCGCCAGCAGCTTGGGTGCCGGGGAGCTGTTTTTT	CASSLGAGELFF
few	TRBJ1-1	NA	15	TRBV29-1	TGCAGCGTATGTGGGGGATGGGGTATGAACACTGAAGCTTTCTTT	CSVCGGWGMNTEAFF
NA	TRBJ2-1	NA	14	TRBV28	TGTGCCAGCAGTTTTGTCGGCAGCTACAATGAGCAGTTCTTC	CASSFVGSYNEQFF
NA	TRBJ2-3	NA	14	TRBV13	TGTGCCAGCAGCACCCGGGAAGACACAGATACGCAGTATTTT	CASSTREDTDTQYF
few	TRBJ2-7	NA	12	TRBV2	TGTGCCAGCACACAAACTCAGCACGAGCAGTACTTC	CASTQTQHEQYF
few	TRBJ2-1	TRBD2	15	TRBV28	TGTGCCAGCAGTCCCGCTAGCGGACCATACAATGAGCAGTTCTTC	CASSPASGPYNEQFF
few	TRBJ1-5	NA	15	TRBV30	TGTGCCTGGAGTGTGGGGCTCAATAGCAATCAGCCCCAGCATTTT	CAWSVGLNSNQPQHF
NA	TRBJ2-6	TRBD1	18	TRBV7-3	TGTGCCAGCAGCTTAAGGGACAGGGGGCTCTCTGGGGCCAACGTCCTGACTTTC	CASSLRDRGLSGANVLTF
many	TRBJ1-2	TRBD1	18	TRBV6-4	TGTGCCAGCAGTGACTCGGGGTATGGACAGGAAGCTAACTATGGCTACACCTTC	CASSDSGYGQEANYGYTF
NA	TRBJ2-1	TRBD1	14	TRBV6-1	TGTGCCAGCAGTGACAGGGGGAAATTCAATGAGCAGTTCTTC	CASSDRGKFNEQFF
NA	TRBJ1-1	NA	15	TRBV28	TGTGCCAGTTGGGATCCGGGGGGCAGTCACACTGAAGCTTTCTTT	CASWDPGGSHTEAFF
NA	TRBJ2-5	NA	11	TRBV5-1	TGCGCCAGCAGCGGACAAGAGACCCAGTACTTC	CASSGQETQYF
NA	TRBJ1-2	NA	13	TRBV5-8	TGTGCCAGCAGCCAACAGGGCCCCTATGGCTACACCTTC	CASSQQGPYGYTF
NA	TRBJ2-7	TRBD2	16	TRBV19	TGTGCCAGTAGCCATAGGAGGGGCTCTAGCGGATACGAGCAGTACTTC	CASSHRRGSSGYEQYF
many	TRBJ1-2	NA	13	TRBV7-9	TGTGCCAGCAGCCGGGCGGGCGGCTATGGCTACACCTTC	CASSRAGGYGYTF
NA	TRBJ2-5	NA	13	TRBV5-6	TGTGCCAGCAGCTCTAACAGATACGAGACCCAGTACTTC	CASSSNRYETQYF
few	TRBJ2-3	NA	11	TRBV6-1	TGTGCCACACAGCGCACAGATACGCAGTATTTT	CATQRTDTQYF
NA	TRBJ1-4	NA	14	TRBV5-4	TGTGCCAGCAGCCCACAGGGTTCTAATGAAAAACTGTTTTTT	CASSPQGSNEKLFF
NA	TRBJ1-2	TRBD1	16	TRBV6-1	TGTGCCAGCAGTGAAGGACAGGGAAGGCGTGTCTATGGCTACACCTTC	CASSEGQGRRVYGYTF
NA	TRBJ1-2	NA	15	TRBV2	TGTGCCAGCAGAGACCAAAGTCCGGGACTGGGAGAGGACACCTTC	CASRDQSPGLGEDTF
many	TRBJ1-2	NA	12	TRBV29-1	TGCAGCCCCGAAATGGTCCCCTATGGCTACACCTTC	CSPEMVPYGYTF
NA	TRBJ2-2	NA	13	TRBV6-5	TGTGCCAGCAGTTACGGGGTTTCCGGGGAGCCGTTTTTT	CASSYGVSGEPFF
NA	TRBJ2-2	NA	15	TRBV2	TGTGCCAGCAGTCGGCAGGGGCTAGCCGCCGGGGAGCTGTTTTTT	CASSRQGLAAGELFF
NA	TRBJ2-1	NA	16	TRBV5-1	TGCGCCAGCAGCGAACAGGGTACTGACTCCTACAATGAGCAGTTCTTC	CASSEQGTDSYNEQFF
many	TRBJ1-1	NA	16	TRBV5-1	TGCGCCAGCAGCTTTAAGGAAGGGAACTTGAACACTGAAGCTTTCTTT	CASSFKEGNLNTEAFF
NA	TRBJ1-1	NA	14	TRBV7-9	TGTGCCAGCAGCTTAGAGGCGGGGTACACTGAAGCTTTCTTT	CASSLEAGYTEAFF
many	TRBJ2-4	NA	16	TRBV2	TGTGCCAGCAGTGAAGATGGGGTAGTGTCCAAAAACATTCAGTACTTC	CASSEDGVVSKNIQYF
NA	TRBJ1-5	NA	16	TRBV27	TGTGCCAGCAGTTCCATACGGACACATAACGGGCAGCCCCAGCATTTT	CASSSIRTHNGQPQHF
NA	TRBJ2-1	TRBD1	15	TRBV5-1	TGCGCCAGCAGCTGGGACAGGGGAGGCTACAATGAGCAGTTCTTC	CASSWDRGGYNEQFF
NA	TRBJ2-1	TRBD1	15	TRBV5-1	TGCGCCAGTGACAGGGGTGGTAGTCCCTACAATGAGCAGTTCTTC	CASDRGGSPYNEQFF
NA	TRBJ1-6	NA	14	TRBV30	TGTGCCTGGAGTGTACTCGTGTATAATTCACCCCTCCACTTT	CAWSVLVYNSPLHF
NA	TRBJ2-1	TRBD2	14	TRBV5-6	TGTGCCAGCAGCTTTTCTAGCGGGAGCAATGAGCAGTTCTTC	CASSFSSGSNEQFF
once	TRBJ2-2	NA	14	TRBV4-3	TGCGCCAGCAGCCAAGATACAGGGCCCGGGGAGCTGTTTTTT	CASSQDTGPGELFF
NA	TRBJ2-3	TRBD2	18	TRBV28	TGTGCCAGCAGTGGTGCTAGCGGGAGGGAAGGGGTTACAGATACGCAGTATTTT	CASSGASGREGVTDTQYF
NA	TRBJ1-2	NA	14	TRBV6-1	TGTGCCAGCAGTGATATTCGGGGGGCGCGAGGCTACACCTTC	CASSDIRGARGYTF